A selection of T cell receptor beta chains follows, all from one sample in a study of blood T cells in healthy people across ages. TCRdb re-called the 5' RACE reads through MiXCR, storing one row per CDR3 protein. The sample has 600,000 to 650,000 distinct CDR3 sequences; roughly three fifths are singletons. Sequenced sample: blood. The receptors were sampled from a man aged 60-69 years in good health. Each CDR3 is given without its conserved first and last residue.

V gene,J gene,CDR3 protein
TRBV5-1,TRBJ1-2,ASDRDGNYGYT
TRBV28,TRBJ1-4,ASSPTDRGNEKLF
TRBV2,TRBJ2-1,ASSEGWTHTYNEQF
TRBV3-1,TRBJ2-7,ASSLGTRGVYEQY
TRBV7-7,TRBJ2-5,AGSLRTGGETQY
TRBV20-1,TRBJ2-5,SARDRGTETQY
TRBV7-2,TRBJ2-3,ASSPRRSTDTQY
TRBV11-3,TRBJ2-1,ASSQYGTADNEQF
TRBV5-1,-,ASSLEGTSGGVYNEQY
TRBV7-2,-,ASSFRRGAQETQY
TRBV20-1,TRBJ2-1,SAAMYRGAGSYNEQF
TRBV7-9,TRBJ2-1,ASSLSGQRPYNEQF
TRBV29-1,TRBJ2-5,SVVDPKYQETRY
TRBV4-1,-,ASSQGQGRLYEQY
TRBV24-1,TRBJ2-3,ATSGPPVDTQY
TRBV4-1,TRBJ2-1,ASSQGSGVYNEQF
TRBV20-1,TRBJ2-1,SAAGDSTSLEQF
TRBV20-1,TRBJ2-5,SARALRGGIQETQY
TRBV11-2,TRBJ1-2,ASSLDPDRAINYGYT
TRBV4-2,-,ASSQVSGLAGYYEQY
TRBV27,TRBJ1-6,ASSSLLGGHNSPLH
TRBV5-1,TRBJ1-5,ASSLGGLANQPQH
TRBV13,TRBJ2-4,ASSLDRTGQY
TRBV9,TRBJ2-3,ASSPHLAGVLGDTQY
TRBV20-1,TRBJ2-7,SASNRGTYEQY
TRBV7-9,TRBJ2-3,ASSAGGSFTDTQY
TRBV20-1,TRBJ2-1,SARLDNEQF
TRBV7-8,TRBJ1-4,ASSPRTGLNEKLF
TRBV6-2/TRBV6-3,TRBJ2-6,AGRGSGANVLT
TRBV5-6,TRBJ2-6,ASNHRLGLSGANVLT